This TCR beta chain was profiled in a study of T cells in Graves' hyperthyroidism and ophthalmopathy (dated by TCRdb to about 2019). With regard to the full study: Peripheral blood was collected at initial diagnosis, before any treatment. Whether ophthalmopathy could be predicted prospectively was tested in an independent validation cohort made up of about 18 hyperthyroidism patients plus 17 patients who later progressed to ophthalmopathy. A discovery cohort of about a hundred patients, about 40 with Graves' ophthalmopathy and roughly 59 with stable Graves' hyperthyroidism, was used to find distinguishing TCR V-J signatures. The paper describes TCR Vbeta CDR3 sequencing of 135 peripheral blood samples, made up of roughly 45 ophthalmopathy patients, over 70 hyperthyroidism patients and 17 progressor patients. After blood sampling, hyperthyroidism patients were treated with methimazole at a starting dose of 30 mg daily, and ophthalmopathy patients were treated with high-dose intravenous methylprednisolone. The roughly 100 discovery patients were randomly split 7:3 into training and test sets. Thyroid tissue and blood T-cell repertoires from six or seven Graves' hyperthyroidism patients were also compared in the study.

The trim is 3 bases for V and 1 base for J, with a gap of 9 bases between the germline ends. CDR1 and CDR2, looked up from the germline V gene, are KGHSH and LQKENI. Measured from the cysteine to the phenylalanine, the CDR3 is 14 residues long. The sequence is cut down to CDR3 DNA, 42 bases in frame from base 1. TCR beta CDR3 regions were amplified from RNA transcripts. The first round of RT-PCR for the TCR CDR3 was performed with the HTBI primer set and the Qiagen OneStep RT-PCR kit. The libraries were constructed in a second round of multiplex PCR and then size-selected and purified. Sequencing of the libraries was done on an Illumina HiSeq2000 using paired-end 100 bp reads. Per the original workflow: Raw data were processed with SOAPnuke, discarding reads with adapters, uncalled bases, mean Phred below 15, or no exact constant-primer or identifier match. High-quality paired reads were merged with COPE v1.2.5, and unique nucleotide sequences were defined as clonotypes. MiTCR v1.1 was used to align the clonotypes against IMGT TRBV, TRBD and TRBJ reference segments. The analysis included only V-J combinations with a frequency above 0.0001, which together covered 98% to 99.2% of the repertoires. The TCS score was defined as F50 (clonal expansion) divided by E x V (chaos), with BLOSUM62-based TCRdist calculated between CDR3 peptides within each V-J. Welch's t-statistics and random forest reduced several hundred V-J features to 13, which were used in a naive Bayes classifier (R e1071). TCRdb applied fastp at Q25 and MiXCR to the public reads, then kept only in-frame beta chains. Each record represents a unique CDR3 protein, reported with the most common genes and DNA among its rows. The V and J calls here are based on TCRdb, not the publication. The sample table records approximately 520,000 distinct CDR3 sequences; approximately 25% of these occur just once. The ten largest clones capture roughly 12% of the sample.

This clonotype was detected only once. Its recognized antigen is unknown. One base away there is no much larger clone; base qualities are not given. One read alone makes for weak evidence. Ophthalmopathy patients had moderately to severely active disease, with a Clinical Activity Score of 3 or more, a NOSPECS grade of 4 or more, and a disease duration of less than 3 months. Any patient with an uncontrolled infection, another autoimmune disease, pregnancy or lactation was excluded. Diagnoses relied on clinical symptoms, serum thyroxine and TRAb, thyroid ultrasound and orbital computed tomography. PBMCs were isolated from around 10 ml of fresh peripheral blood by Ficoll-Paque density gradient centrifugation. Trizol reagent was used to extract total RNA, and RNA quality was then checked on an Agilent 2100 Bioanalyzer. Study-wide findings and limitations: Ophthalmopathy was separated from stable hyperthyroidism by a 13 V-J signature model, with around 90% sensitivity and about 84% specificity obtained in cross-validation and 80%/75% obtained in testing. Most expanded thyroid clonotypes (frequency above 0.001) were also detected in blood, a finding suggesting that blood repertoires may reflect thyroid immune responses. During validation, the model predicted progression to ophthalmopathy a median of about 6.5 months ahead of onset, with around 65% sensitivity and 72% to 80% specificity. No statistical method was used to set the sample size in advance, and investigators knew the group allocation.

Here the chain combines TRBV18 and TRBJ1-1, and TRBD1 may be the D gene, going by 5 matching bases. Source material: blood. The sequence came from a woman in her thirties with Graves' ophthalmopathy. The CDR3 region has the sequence CASSPGRPNTEAFF. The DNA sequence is TGTGCCAGCTCACCGGGACGGCCGAACACTGAAGCTTTCTTT.